This T cell receptor (beta chain) came from a study of T cell responses to AZD1222 COVID-19 vaccine. This CDR3 is built from 16 residues. From germline, CDR1 is LGHDT and CDR2 YNNKEL (reference sequence). Trimming removed 0 bases from V and 5 bases from J; junction bases left unmatched: 2. Sequencing was performed with immunoSEQ multiplex PCR; in TCRdb, only in-frame clones are kept and a portion is missing. The repertoire has just over 80,000 clones, 70% to 90% of them found once; the top ten carry more than 5%. This receptor was taken from an adult in good health. The rearrangement uses TRBV3-1 (or the pseudogene TRBV3-2) and TRBJ1-6; 9 positions agree with TRBD1. This sample comprised peripheral blood, obtained on day 0 of AZD1222 vaccination. The CDR3 DNA is TGTGCCAGCAGCCAAGACGGGACAGGGCATAATTCACCCCTCCACTTT. Translation gives CASSQDGTGHNSPLHF.